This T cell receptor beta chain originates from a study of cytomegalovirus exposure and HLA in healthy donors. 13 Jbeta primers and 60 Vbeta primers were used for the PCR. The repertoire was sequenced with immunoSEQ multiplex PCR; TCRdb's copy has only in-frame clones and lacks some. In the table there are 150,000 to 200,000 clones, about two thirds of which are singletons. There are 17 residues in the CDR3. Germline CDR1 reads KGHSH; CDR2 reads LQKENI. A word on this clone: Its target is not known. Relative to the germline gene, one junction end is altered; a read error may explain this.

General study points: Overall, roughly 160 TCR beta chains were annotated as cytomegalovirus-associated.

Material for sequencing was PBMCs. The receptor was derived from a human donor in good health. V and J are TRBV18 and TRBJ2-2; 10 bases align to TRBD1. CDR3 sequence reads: CSSSPRRTGGGTGELFF. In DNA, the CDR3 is TGTTCCAGCTCACCGAGGAGGACAGGGGGAGGCACCGGGGAGCTGTTTTTT. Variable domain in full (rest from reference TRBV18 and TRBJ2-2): NAGVMQNPRHLVRRRGQEARLRCSPMKGHSHVYWYRQLPEEGLKFMVYLQKENIIDESGMPKERFSAEFPKEGPSILRIQQVVRGDSAAYFCSSSPRRTGGGTGELFFGEGSRLTVL.